This entry describes one T cell receptor beta chain. Genomic DNA templated the TCR beta VDJ and CDR3 profiling. A single record per CDR3 protein comes from TCRdb applying MiXCR to the reads. The sample lists 80,000 or so distinct CDR3 sequences; approximately 46% were seen once. This entry belongs to a study of CD8+CD57+ T cells in acquired aplastic anemia. At the level of the study: Researchers reported that healthy donors averaged roughly 11 million reads for CD4+ cells.

The CDR3 runs to 18 residues. In germline, CDR1 is LGHDT, CDR2 YNNKEL (reference sequence). The ends lost 0 bases at V and 11 bases at J; junction bases unmatched: 16. The sequenced material came from sorted CD4+, CD8+, or CD8+CD57+ T cells (not recorded which) from PBMCs. The rearrangement links TRBV3-1 to TRBJ1-2, with 12 bases lining up with TRBD1. This receptor was taken from a human donor in good health, serving as a control. This CDR3 is CASSQDLGQGAQNFGYTF. The CDR3 DNA reads TGTGCCAGCAGCCAAGATTTGGGACAGGGGGCTCAAAATTTCGGTTACACCTTC. Full variable domain (outside the CDR3, taken from reference TRBV3-1 and TRBJ1-2): DTAVSQTPKYLVTQMGNDKSIKCEQNLGHDTMYWYKQDSKKFLKIMFSYNNKELIINETVPNRFSPKSPDKAHLNLHINSLELGDSAVYFCASSQDLGQGAQNFGYTFGSGTRLTVV.